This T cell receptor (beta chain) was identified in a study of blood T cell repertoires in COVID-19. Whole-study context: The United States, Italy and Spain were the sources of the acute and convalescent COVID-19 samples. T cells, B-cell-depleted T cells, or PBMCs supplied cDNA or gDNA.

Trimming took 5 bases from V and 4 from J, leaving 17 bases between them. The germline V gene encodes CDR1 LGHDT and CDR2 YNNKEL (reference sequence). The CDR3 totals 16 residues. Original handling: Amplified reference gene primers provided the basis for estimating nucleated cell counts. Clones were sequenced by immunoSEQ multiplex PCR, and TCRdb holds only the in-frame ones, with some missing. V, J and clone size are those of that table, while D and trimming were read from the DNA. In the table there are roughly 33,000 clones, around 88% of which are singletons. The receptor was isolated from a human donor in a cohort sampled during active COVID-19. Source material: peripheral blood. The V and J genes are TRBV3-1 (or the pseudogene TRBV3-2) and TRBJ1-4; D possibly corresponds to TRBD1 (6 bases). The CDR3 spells CASSIRPGHYNEKLFF. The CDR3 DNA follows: TGTGCCAGCAGCATCCGACCGGGACACTATAATGAAAAACTGTTTTTT.